Following are 8 T cell receptor beta chains from one sample sequenced in a study of cytomegalovirus exposure and HLA in healthy donors. Some clones are missing from TCRdb's copy, which holds only in-frame ones; the method was immunoSEQ multiplex PCR. The sample lists 90,000 to 140,000 clones, about 88% seen once, with about 4% in the top ten. The sequenced sample was PBMCs. These TCRs come from a woman between 18 and 29 years old in good health and CMV-seropositive.

The chain combines TRBV7-2 with TRBJ2-3; D perhaps matches TRBD2 (6 bases). Between the trimmed V and J ends, which lost 4 bases and 2 bases, there was a span of 13 bases. This CDR3 is built from 15 residues. CDR1 is SGHTA, CDR2 FQGNSA, per germline. The CDR3 loop reads CASSSRGGDTDTQYF. CDR3 in DNA: TGTGCCAGCAGCTCCCGTGGAGGGGACACAGATACGCAGTATTTT.

This clone was observed a single time. The chain links TRBV11-2 to TRBJ1-6, with TRBD1 as a possible D gene (5 bases). The CDR3 runs 14 residues. Between the trimmed V and J ends, which lost 1 base and 9 bases, there was a span of 10 bases. The V gene's germline CDR1 is SGHAT and CDR2 FQNNGV. CDR3 sequence reads: CASSLGTGGSPLHF. In DNA form, the CDR3 reads TGTGCCAGCAGCTTAGGGACCGGGGGTTCACCCCTCCACTTT.

This CDR3 is CASSLSGTGNTGELFF. The CDR3 DNA reads TGTGCCAGCAGCCTTTCTGGGACAGGGAACACCGGGGAGCTGTTTTTT. V and J are TRBV7-3 and TRBJ2-2; 8 bases fit TRBD1. After removal of 5 bases from V and 1 base from J, the junction contained 6 bases not matched to a gene. The CDR3 extends over 16 amino acids. The germline CDR1 and CDR2 sequences are SGHTA and FQGTGA.

The J gene is TRBJ2-5, the V gene TRBV2; perhaps TRBD1 as D (6 bases). The CDR3 covers 15 residues. In germline, CDR1 is SNHLY, CDR2 FYNNEI. Trimming removed 3 bases at V and 2 bases at J, with 13 bases between. The CDR3 nucleotides read TGTGCCAGCAGTGACCCCAGGGGCCTTCAAGAGACCCAGTACTTC. This sequence encodes CASSDPRGLQETQYF.

The chain uses TRBV4-1 and TRBJ1-2, with TRBD1 matching 8 bases. V trimming: 0 bases; J trimming: 8 bases; junction bases outside the gene matches: 11. The CDR3 has 16 residues. Germline loops: CDR1 MGHRA, CDR2 YSYEKL. This CDR3 is CASSQDGRGRGNGYTF. The CDR3 nucleotides are TGCGCCAGCAGCCAAGACGGCAGGGGGCGGGGTAACGGCTACACCTTC.

The V and J genes are TRBV28 and TRBJ2-5; D might be TRBD1 (5 bases). Trimming took off 3 bases at V and 2 bases at J, with 10 bases between the two ends. CDR1 is MDHEN and CDR2 is SYDVKM in the germline V gene. The CDR3 length is 14 residues. This CDR3 reads CASSFFREQETQYF. CDR3 nucleotides: TGTGCCAGCAGTTTCTTCAGGGAACAAGAGACCCAGTACTTC. Full variable domain (remainder filled in from reference TRBV28 and TRBJ2-5): DVKVTQSSRYLVKRTGEKVFLECVQDMDHENMFWYRQDPGLGLRLIYFSYDVKMKEKGDIPEGYSVSREKKERFSLILESASTNQTSMYLCASSFFREQETQYFGPGTRLLVL.

This clone was seen a handful of times. V gene TRBV10-3 combines with J gene TRBJ1-1; D is uncertain. CDR3 length equals 14 residues. Germline CDR1 ENHRY, CDR2 SYGVKD. V was pared by 2 bases and J by 0 bases, with 7 bases between. CDR3 region: CAISEGVMNTEAFF. The CDR3 DNA is TGTGCCATCAGTGAGGGAGTAATGAACACTGAAGCTTTCTTT.

This clone was observed a few times. The junction shows a germline mismatch at one end, possibly a read error. This chain links TRBV7-7 with TRBJ2-2; D possibly corresponds to TRBD1 (5 bases). Per germline, CDR1 SSHAT and CDR2 FNYEAQ (reference sequence). The CDR3 runs to 11 residues. The CDR3 region is CASKGIGELFF. The DNA of the CDR3 is TGTGCTAGCAAGGGGATCGGGGAGCTGTTTTTT.